Included here is one TCR beta chain sequence, with context. There are 14 residues in the CDR3. V was pared by 3 bases and J by 0 bases, with 3 bases of the junction left unmatched. CDR1 is DFQATT, CDR2 SNEGSKA, per germline (reference sequence). Stated time point: patch test 1, 2 weeks after DPC sensitization. Treatment indicated: therapeutic diphenylcyclopropenone sensitization with weekly scalp DPC. Within the library, unique molecular identifiers were attached to each individual cDNA molecule. One entry per CDR3 protein results from TCRdb running MiXCR on the RACE reads. The table has about 100,000 distinct CDR3 sequences, over 9.5% seen once; the top ten hold 2.2%. The data originate from a study of human T cells and chemical hapten exposure.

The starting material was whole blood, obtained in connection with sensitization to the hapten diphenylcyclopropenone (DPC). This TCR came from a man aged 35-49 years with alopecia areata. Some clones in this sample may be carry-over from other donors' samples. The rearrangement uses TRBV20-1 and TRBJ2-7; 9 bases map to TRBD1. This chain's CDR3 is CSARGDRASYEQYF. CDR3 bases: TGCAGTGCTAGGGGGGACAGGGCCTCCTACGAGCAGTACTTC.